Included here is one TCR beta chain sequence, with context. Profiled with immunoSEQ multiplex PCR; TCRdb holds only in-frame clones, not every one. The data show some 85,000 clones, roughly 80% seen once. Germline assignment: CDR1 SGHRS and CDR2 YFSETQ. V lost 4 bases and J 1 base, leaving 9 bases between the germline ends. The CDR3 runs to 14 residues. This sample stems from a study of blood T cell repertoires in COVID-19. Input material: peripheral blood. The receptor was isolated from a human donor in a cohort sampled during active COVID-19. The rearrangement joins TRBV5-1 to TRBJ2-1; a weak D match, TRBD1 (6 bases). CDR3 sequence (DNA): TGCGCCAGCAGCGTCAGGGGTTCCTACAATGAGCAGTTCTTC. It specifies CASSVRGSYNEQFF.